A single T cell receptor (beta chain) is shown here with its context. Its antigen is unidentified. These data come from a study of T-cell reconstitution after alpha-beta-depleted transplantation in children. The study's findings and limits: One year after transplant, T-cell counts and diversity came mostly from newly produced T cells.

Unique molecular identifiers were incorporated into the prepared TCRbeta library. TCRdb processed the PCR reads anew with MiXCR; each CDR3 protein has one entry. The sample has hundreds of thousands of distinct CDR3 sequences; more than 15% are singletons. The CDR3 consists of 13 residues. With 3 bases removed from V and 4 bases from J, the gap between germline ends came to 8 bases. This specimen consisted of PBMCs, mostly from graft donor cells, obtained 360 days after TCRalphabeta/CD19-depleted stem cell transplant. The sequence came from a male patient under 10 years old who had a stem cell transplant for acute lymphoblastic leukemia, so the T cells may come from the graft donor. V gene TRBV12-3 or TRBV12-4 combines with J gene TRBJ2-3; a weak D match, TRBD2 (5 bases). CDR3 nucleotides: TGTGCCAGCAGTTTTGGAGGAGCAGATACGCAGTATTTT. This encodes CASSFGGADTQYF.